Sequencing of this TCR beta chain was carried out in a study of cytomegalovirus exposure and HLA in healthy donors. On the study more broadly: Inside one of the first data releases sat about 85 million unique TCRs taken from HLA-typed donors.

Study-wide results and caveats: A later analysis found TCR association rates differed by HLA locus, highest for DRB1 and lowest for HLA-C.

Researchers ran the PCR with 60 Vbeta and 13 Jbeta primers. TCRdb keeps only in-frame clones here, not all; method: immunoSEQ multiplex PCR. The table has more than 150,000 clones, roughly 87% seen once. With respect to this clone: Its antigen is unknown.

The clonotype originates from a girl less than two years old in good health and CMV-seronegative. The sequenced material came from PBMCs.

This CDR3 is CASSAPGLAGEQYF. The CDR3, as DNA: TGTGCCAGCAGCGCTCCGGGACTAGCAGGGGAGCAGTACTTC. The J gene is TRBJ2-7, the V gene TRBV7-6; 9 bases are a match to TRBD2. Looked up from germline, CDR1 is SGHVS and CDR2 is FNYEAQ. Unmatched junction bases numbered 9, after V lost 5 bases and J lost 7 bases. CDR3 length equals 14 residues. Variable domain in full (rest from reference TRBV7-6 and TRBJ2-7): GAGVSQSPRYKVTKRGQDVALRCDPISGHVSLYWYRQALGQGPEFLTYFNYEAQQDKSGLPNDRFSAERPEGSISTLTIQRTEQRDSAMYRCASSAPGLAGEQYFGPGTRLTVT.